The next 16 T cell receptor beta chains were all read from a single sample in a study of cytomegalovirus exposure and HLA in healthy donors. PCR used 60 Vbeta primers and 13 Jbeta primers. TCRdb's table, derived via immunoSEQ multiplex PCR, lists solely in-frame clones and lacks some. The sample features about 130,000 clones, with approximately 0.99% in its top ten. Sequenced input: PBMCs. The source of these receptors is a man younger than 30 in good health and CMV-seronegative.

Remarks on this clone: The identical CDR3 is also encoded by other nucleotide sequences in the sample. V usage is TRBV5-1 and J usage is TRBJ1-1; 7 positions match TRBD1. CDR3 size: 14 residues. Germline trimming cut 2 bases from V and 3 bases from J; bases unmatched to any gene: 4. Germline V gene sequence: CDR1 SGHRS, CDR2 YFSETQ. The CDR3 here is CASSLDRVDTEAFF. CDR3 coding DNA: TGCGCCAGCAGCTTAGACAGGGTAGACACTGAAGCTTTCTTT.

The rearrangement links TRBV18 to TRBJ1-1, with 7 bases that match TRBD1. After removal of 2 bases from V and 1 base from J, the junction contained 7 bases not matched to a gene. The CDR3 spans 16 residues. CDR1 is KGHSH, CDR2 LQKENI, per germline. The CDR3 region has the DNA TGTGCCAGCTCACCAAATATCCGGGACAGGAACACTGAAGCTTTCTTT. Translation: CASSPNIRDRNTEAFF. The whole variable domain, filled in from reference TRBV18 and TRBJ1-1, reads NAGVMQNPRHLVRRRGQEARLRCSPMKGHSHVYWYRQLPEEGLKFMVYLQKENIIDESGMPKERFSAEFPKEGPSILRIQQVVRGDSAAYFCASSPNIRDRNTEAFFGQGTRLTVV.

The gene calls are TRBV10-2 and TRBJ2-3, with TRBD2 matching over 15 bases. Per the germline V gene, CDR1 is WSHSY and CDR2 is SAAADI. J gave up 3 bases and V 3 bases, and 7 bases lay outside the gene matches. CDR3 length equals 18 residues. In DNA, the CDR3 is TGCGCCAGCAGTGAAGGGACTAGCGGGAGGCCAGGGACAGATACGCAGTATTTT. This translates into CASSEGTSGRPGTDTQYF.

The V call is TRBV6-5, the J call TRBJ1-6, with D hard to call. V lost 6 bases to trimming and J lost 0 bases, with 9 bases between them. The CDR3 runs to 15 residues. The germline gives CDR1 MNHEY, CDR2 SVGAGI. CDR3 nucleotide sequence: TGTGCCAGCAGCCCGGTGAGCTCCTATAATTCACCCCTCCACTTT. Its translation: CASSPVSSYNSPLHF.

The V and J genes are TRBV28 and TRBJ1-5; 7 positions match TRBD1. This CDR3 region has 16 residues. Germline loops: CDR1 MDHEN, CDR2 SYDVKM. The ends lost 2 bases at V and 0 bases at J; junction bases unmatched: 4. CDR3 sequence (DNA): TGTGCCAGCAGTTTAAGGACAGGTTATAGCAATCAGCCCCAGCATTTT. This codes for CASSLRTGYSNQPQHF.

The genes are TRBV30 and TRBJ1-1, with D possibly being TRBD1 (6 bases). The V and J ends lost 3 bases and 4 bases respectively, with 15 bases between them. Germline lookup yields CDR1 GTSNPN and CDR2 SVGIG (reference sequence). There are 14 residues in the CDR3. CDR3 loop: CAWSHGGRITEAFF. CDR3 coding DNA: TGTGCCTGGAGCCACGGGGGGCGAATCACTGAAGCTTTCTTT.

The CDR3 loop is CASSLSGQGGSNYGYTF. The CDR3, as DNA: TGTGCCAGCAGTTTATCGGGACAGGGAGGCTCTAACTATGGCTACACCTTC. V and J are TRBV27 and TRBJ1-2; the match to TRBD1 covers 9 bases. Germline V gene lookup returns CDR1 MNHEY and CDR2 SMNVEV (reference sequence). This CDR3 region has 17 residues. The V segment lost 0 bases and the J segment 0 bases; nucleotides outside the gene matches: 5.

The chain uses TRBV6-1 and TRBJ1-1; a possible D gene is TRBD1 (5 bases). Trimming took 11 bases from V and 1 from J, leaving 17 bases between them. CDR1 is MNHNS and CDR2 is SASEGT in the germline V gene. This CDR3 region has 14 residues. In DNA, the CDR3 is TGTGCCGCAGCCGCGGGACCGCCGAACACTGAAGCTTTCTTT. This gives the protein CAAAAGPPNTEAFF.

This rearrangement joins TRBV7-8 to TRBJ2-7; 13 bases are shared with TRBD2. Germline CDR1 SGHVS, CDR2 FQNEAQ. J gave up 3 bases and V 5 bases, and 7 bases lay outside the gene matches. CDR3 length equals 16 residues. CDR3 region: CASSPRTSGRHYEQYF. The DNA of the CDR3 is TGTGCCAGCAGCCCAAGGACTAGCGGGAGACACTACGAGCAGTACTTC.

The chain couples TRBV7-9 to TRBJ1-1; perhaps TRBD1 as D (5 bases). V gave up 5 bases and J gave up 1 base, with 20 bases separating them. This CDR3 is 17 amino acids long. The V gene's germline CDR1 is SEHNR and CDR2 FQNEAQ (reference sequence). This CDR3 reads CASSRGRAAEKNTEAFF. CDR3 nucleotide sequence: TGTGCCAGCAGCAGGGGAAGAGCCGCCGAAAAGAACACTGAAGCTTTCTTT.

This chain joins TRBV10-3 and TRBJ1-2; the match to TRBD1 covers 10 bases. This CDR3 contains 13 residues. The junction had 3 bases not matched to a gene; V was cut back by 6 bases and J by 5 bases. The V gene's germline CDR1 is ENHRY and CDR2 SYGVKD. The CDR3 sequence is CAISSGQGYGYTF. The CDR3, as DNA: TGTGCCATCAGCTCGGGACAGGGGTATGGCTACACCTTC.

The chain carries TRBV5-1 and TRBJ2-1, with 7 bases that match TRBD2. The germline V gene encodes CDR1 SGHRS and CDR2 YFSETQ. Trimming removed 0 bases from V and 6 bases from J; junction bases left unmatched: 3. The CDR3 sequence is 14 residues long. For the CDR3, the DNA is TGCGCCAGCAGCTTGGGACTAGCCCCCAATGAGCAGTTCTTC. Amino acid sequence: CASSLGLAPNEQFF. The full variable domain, with the rest looked up from reference TRBV5-1 and TRBJ2-1, is KAGVTQTPRYLIKTRGQQVTLSCSPISGHRSVSWYQQTPGQGLQFLFEYFSETQRNKGNFPGRFSGRQFSNSRSEMNVSTLELGDSALYLCASSLGLAPNEQFFGPGTRLTVL.

V usage is TRBV18 and J usage is TRBJ2-7; 11 nucleotides align to TRBD1. The CDR3 is 13 amino acids. Germline lookup yields CDR1 KGHSH and CDR2 LQKENI. The V and J ends lost 6 bases and 5 bases, in that order; junction bases with no gene match: 3. This chain's CDR3 is CASSRDRGDEQYF. The CDR3 bases are TGTGCCAGCTCTCGGGACAGGGGGGACGAGCAGTACTTC.

The V gene is TRBV29-1, the J gene TRBJ2-7; 10 bases line up with TRBD2. V lost 4 bases and J lost 6; bases outside the gene matches: 6. Per germline, CDR1 SQVTM and CDR2 ANQGSEA. CDR3 length: 13 residues. The CDR3 region has the DNA TGCAGCGTTGTTCCTAGCGGGAGTAGCGAGCAGTACTTC. Its protein product is CSVVPSGSSEQYF.

The rearrangement uses TRBV5-1 and TRBJ1-2, with D maybe TRBD1 (6 bases). V was shortened by 3 bases and J by 6 bases, with 15 bases between the two germline ends. From germline, CDR1 is SGHRS and CDR2 YFSETQ. This CDR3 is 14 amino acids long. The CDR3 reads CASSSQDSRHGYTF. Here the CDR3 DNA reads TGCGCCAGCAGCTCCCAGGACAGCCGGCATGGCTACACCTTC.

The V gene is TRBV7-9, the J gene TRBJ2-1, with D possibly matching TRBD1 (5 bases). This CDR3 is built from 16 residues. V lost 3 bases, J lost 6 bases, and 18 bases lay in between. CDR1 is SEHNR, CDR2 FQNEAQ, per germline (reference sequence). CDR3 region: CASSFNAIRDPNEQFF. DNA for the CDR3: TGTGCCAGCAGCTTCAATGCGATCAGGGATCCCAATGAGCAGTTCTTC. The full variable domain, completed using reference TRBV7-9 and TRBJ2-1, is DTGVSQNPRHKITKRGQNVTFRCDPISEHNRLYWYRQTLGQGPEFLTYFQNEAQLEKSRLLSDRFSAERPKGSFSTLEIQRTEQGDSAMYLCASSFNAIRDPNEQFFGPGTRLTVL.